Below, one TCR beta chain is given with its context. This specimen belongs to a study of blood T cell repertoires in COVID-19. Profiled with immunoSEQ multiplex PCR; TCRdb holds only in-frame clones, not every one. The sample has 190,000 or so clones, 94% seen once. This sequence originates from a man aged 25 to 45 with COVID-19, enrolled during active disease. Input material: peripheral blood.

The chain's CDR3 is CASSSRLGQDFSYEQYF. CDR3 sequence (DNA): TGTGCCAGCAGCTCACGCCTTGGACAGGATTTCTCCTACGAGCAGTACTTC. The genes are TRBV5-5 and TRBJ2-7; 7 bases fit TRBD1. Germline V gives CDR1 SGHKS, CDR2 YYEKEE (reference sequence). V lost 3 bases to trimming and J lost 0 bases; unmatched junction nucleotides: 12. This CDR3 is 17 amino acids long.